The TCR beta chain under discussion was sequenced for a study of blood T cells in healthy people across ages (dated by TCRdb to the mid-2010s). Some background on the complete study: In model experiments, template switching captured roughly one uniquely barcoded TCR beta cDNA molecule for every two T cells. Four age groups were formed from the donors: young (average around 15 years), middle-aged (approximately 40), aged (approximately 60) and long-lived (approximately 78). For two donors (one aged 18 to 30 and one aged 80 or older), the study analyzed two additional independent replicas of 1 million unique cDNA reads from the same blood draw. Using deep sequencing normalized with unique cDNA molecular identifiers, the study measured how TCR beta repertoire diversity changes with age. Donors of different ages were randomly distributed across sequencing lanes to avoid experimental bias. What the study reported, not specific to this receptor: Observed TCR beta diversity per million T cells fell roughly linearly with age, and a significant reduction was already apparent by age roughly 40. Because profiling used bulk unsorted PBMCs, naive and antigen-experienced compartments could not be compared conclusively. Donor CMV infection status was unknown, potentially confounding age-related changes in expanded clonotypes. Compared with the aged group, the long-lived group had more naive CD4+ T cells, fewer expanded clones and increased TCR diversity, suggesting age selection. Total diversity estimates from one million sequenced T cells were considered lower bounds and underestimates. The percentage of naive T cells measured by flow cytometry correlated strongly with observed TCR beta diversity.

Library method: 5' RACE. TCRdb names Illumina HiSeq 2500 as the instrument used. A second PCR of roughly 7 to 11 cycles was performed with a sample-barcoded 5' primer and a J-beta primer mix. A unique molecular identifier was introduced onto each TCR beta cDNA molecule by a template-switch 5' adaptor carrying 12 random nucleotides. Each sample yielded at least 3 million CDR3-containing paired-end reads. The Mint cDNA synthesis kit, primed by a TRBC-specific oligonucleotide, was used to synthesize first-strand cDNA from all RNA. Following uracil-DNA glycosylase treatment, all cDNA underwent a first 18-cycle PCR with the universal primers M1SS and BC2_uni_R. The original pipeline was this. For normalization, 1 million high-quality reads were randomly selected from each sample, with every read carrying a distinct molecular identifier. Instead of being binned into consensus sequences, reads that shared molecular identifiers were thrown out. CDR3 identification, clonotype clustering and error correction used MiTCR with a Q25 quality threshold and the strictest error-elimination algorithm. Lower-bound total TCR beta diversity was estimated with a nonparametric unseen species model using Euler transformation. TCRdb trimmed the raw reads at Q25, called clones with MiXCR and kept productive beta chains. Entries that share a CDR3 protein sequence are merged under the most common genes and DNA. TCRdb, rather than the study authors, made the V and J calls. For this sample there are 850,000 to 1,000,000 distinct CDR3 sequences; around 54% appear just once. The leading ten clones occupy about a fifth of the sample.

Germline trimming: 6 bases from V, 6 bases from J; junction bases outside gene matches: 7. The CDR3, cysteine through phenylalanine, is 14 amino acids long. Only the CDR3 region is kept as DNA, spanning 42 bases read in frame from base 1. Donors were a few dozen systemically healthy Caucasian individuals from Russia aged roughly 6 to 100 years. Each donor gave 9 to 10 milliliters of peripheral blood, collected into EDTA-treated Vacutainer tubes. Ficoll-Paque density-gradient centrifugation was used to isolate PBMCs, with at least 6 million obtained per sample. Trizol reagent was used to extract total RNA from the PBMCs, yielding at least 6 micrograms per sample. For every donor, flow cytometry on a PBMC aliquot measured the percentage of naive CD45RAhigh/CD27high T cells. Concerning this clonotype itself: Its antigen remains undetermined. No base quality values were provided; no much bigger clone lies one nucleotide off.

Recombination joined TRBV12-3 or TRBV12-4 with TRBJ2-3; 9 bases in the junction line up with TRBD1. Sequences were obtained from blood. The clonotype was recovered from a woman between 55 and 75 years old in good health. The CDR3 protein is CASRAQGAADTQYF. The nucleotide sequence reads TGTGCCAGCAGGGCACAGGGGGCGGCGGATACGCAGTATTTT.